Listed below are T cell receptor beta chains from one sample, sequenced in a study of cytomegalovirus exposure and HLA in healthy donors. The repertoire was sequenced with immunoSEQ multiplex PCR; TCRdb's copy has only in-frame clones and lacks some. Here the sample spans 200,000 to 250,000 clones, approximately 78% being singletons. The sequencing sample was made of PBMCs. These receptor sequences come from a woman in her 40s in good health and CMV-seronegative. The CDR3 runs from the conserved cysteine through the conserved F or W. A D gene is named only where the DNA matches it firmly. Clone size is stated in some rows and not others, as once, few, many or a class when expanded.

clone_size | d_call | j_call | v_call | cdr3_aa | cdr3_nt
- | TRBD2 | TRBJ2-1 | TRBV27 | CASSLGGGRALNEQFF | TGTGCCAGCAGTTTAGGGGGCGGGAGGGCCCTCAATGAGCAGTTCTTC
- | TRBD1 | TRBJ2-6 | TRBV7-3 | CASSPRTGSPSAPSGANVLTF | TGTGCCAGCAGCCCCCGGACAGGTTCGCCCTCGGCTCCCTCTGGGGCCAACGTCCTGACTTTC
- | TRBD2 | TRBJ2-1 | TRBV5-1 | CASSFWTSGSSDAQFF | TGCGCCAGCAGCTTCTGGACTAGCGGGAGTTCCGATGCGCAGTTCTTC
- | TRBD2 | TRBJ2-3 | TRBV7-3 | CASSAGRELDTQYF | TGTGCCAGCAGCGCGGGGAGGGAGCTAGATACGCAGTATTTT
- | - | TRBJ1-5 | TRBV7-3 | CASSPPLGIQPQHF | TGTGCCAGCAGCCCACCCCTCGGGATTCAGCCCCAGCATTTT
few | TRBD1 | TRBJ1-5 | TRBV19 | CASGTGRDSNQPQHF | TGTGCCAGTGGGACAGGTCGGGACAGCAATCAGCCCCAGCATTTT
- | - | TRBJ1-4 | TRBV18 | CASSPRDTATNEKLFF | TGTGCCAGCTCTCCCCGGGACACAGCAACTAATGAAAAACTGTTTTTT
- | - | TRBJ2-1 | TRBV5-4 | CASSAPGTGDNEQFF | TGTGCCAGCAGCGCTCCCGGGACGGGGGACAATGAGCAGTTCTTC
- | - | TRBJ2-5 | TRBV7-9 | CASSLQGQETQYF | TGTGCCAGCAGCCTACAGGGACAAGAGACCCAGTACTTC
- | TRBD2 | TRBJ2-1 | TRBV7-9 | CASRASGSSYNEQFF | TGTGCCAGCAGGGCTAGCGGAAGCTCCTACAATGAGCAGTTCTTC
- | - | TRBJ2-7 | TRBV7-2 | CASSLVGEGYEQYF | TGTGCCAGCAGCTTAGTGGGAGAGGGCTACGAGCAGTACTTC
- | - | TRBJ1-2 | TRBV29-1 | CSASTPYGYTF | TGCAGCGCGTCGACACCGTATGGCTACACCTTC
- | - | TRBJ2-5 | TRBV2 | CASAINYRSETQYF | TGTGCCAGCGCCATTAATTACAGGAGTGAGACCCAGTACTTC
- | TRBD1 | TRBJ1-2 | TRBV18 | CASSTLDRGLFDGYTF | TGTGCCAGCTCAACGCTCGACAGGGGGCTTTTCGATGGCTACACCTTC
- | TRBD2 | TRBJ2-1 | TRBV13 | CASSPGTSGSNEQFF | TGTGCCAGCAGCCCTGGGACTAGCGGGAGCAATGAGCAGTTCTTC
- | TRBD2 | TRBJ2-1 | TRBV5-1 | CASSPSGLNEQFF | TGCGCCAGCAGCCCTAGCGGTCTCAATGAGCAGTTCTTC
- | - | TRBJ1-4 | TRBV18 | CASSPRQTHEKLFF | TGTGCCAGCTCACCAAGACAGACACATGAAAAACTGTTTTTT
- | - | TRBJ1-1 | TRBV15 | CATSSDTNTEAFF | TGTGCCACCAGCTCCGACACGAACACTGAAGCTTTCTTT
- | - | TRBJ1-1 | TRBV6-5 | CASSYSAGTVNTEAFF | TGTGCCAGCAGTTACTCGGCGGGGACGGTGAACACTGAAGCTTTCTTT
- | TRBD1 | TRBJ1-1 | TRBV28 | CASSYRDRVVGEAFF | TGTGCCAGCAGTTACAGGGACAGGGTAGTTGGTGAAGCTTTCTTT
- | TRBD1 | TRBJ2-1 | TRBV19 | CASRTGGADNEQFF | TGTGCCAGTAGAACAGGGGGCGCCGACAATGAGCAGTTCTTC
few | TRBD1 | TRBJ1-1 | TRBV5-1 | CASSHNTGVSTEAFF | TGCGCCAGCAGCCATAACACAGGGGTGAGCACTGAAGCTTTCTTT
once | TRBD1 | TRBJ2-3 | TRBV7-3 | CASSRDRDDTQYF | TGTGCCAGCAGCCGGGACAGGGACGATACGCAGTATTTT
- | TRBD2 | TRBJ2-4 | TRBV13 | CASSHLAVAKNIQYF | TGTGCCAGCAGCCATCTAGCGGTCGCCAAAAACATTCAGTACTTC
- | - | TRBJ2-5 | TRBV27 | CASMARVQGIRETQYF | TGTGCCAGCATGGCACGGGTGCAGGGTATTCGAGAGACCCAGTACTTC
- | - | TRBJ2-1 | TRBV7-9 | CASPSGYPYNEQFF | TGTGCCAGCCCGAGCGGATATCCTTACAATGAGCAGTTCTTC
- | - | TRBJ2-7 | TRBV7-2 | CASSAPGASEQYF | TGTGCCAGCAGCGCCCCCGGAGCCTCCGAGCAGTACTTC
- | TRBD1 | TRBJ1-5 | TRBV2 | CASSDRVGRQGATRGNQPQHF | TGTGCCAGCAGTGATAGGGTAGGGAGACAGGGGGCCACTAGGGGCAATCAGCCCCAGCATTTT
- | - | TRBJ2-7 | TRBV11-2 | CASSLVRGTHYEQYF | TGTGCCAGCAGCTTAGTCCGGGGGACTCACTACGAGCAGTACTTC
- | TRBD1 | TRBJ1-1 | TRBV18 | CASSPVDRGGTEAFF | TGTGCCAGCTCACCGGTGGACAGGGGAGGCACTGAAGCTTTCTTT
- | - | TRBJ1-2 | TRBV18 | CASSPQGGDYGYTF | TGTGCCAGCTCACCACAAGGAGGGGACTATGGCTACACCTTC
- | TRBD2 | TRBJ2-2 | TRBV28 | CASSLPGGSGELFF | TGTGCCAGCAGCCTGCCGGGGGGTTCCGGGGAGCTGTTTTTT
- | - | TRBJ1-6 | TRBV5-4 | CASSRGAVARRSPLHF | TGTGCCAGCAGTCGCGGGGCGGTAGCCAGAAGATCACCCCTCCACTTT
- | TRBD1 | TRBJ1-3 | TRBV5-1 | CASSLEGQVNSGNTIYF | TGCGCCAGCAGCTTGGAAGGACAGGTCAACTCTGGAAACACCATATATTTT
- | TRBD1 | TRBJ1-2 | TRBV11-2 | CASSRQGAGDYGYTF | TGTGCCAGCAGCCGACAGGGGGCGGGTGACTATGGCTACACCTTC
- | - | TRBJ1-3 | TRBV7-3 | CASSLRGGSSGNTIYF | TGTGCCAGCAGCTTAAGGGGCGGAAGCTCTGGAAACACCATATATTTT
- | - | TRBJ2-1 | TRBV9 | CASSVVSSSSYNEQFF | TGTGCCAGCAGCGTAGTGTCTAGCAGTTCCTACAATGAGCAGTTCTTC
- | TRBD2 | TRBJ2-7 | TRBV2 | CASSPMGLADYEQYF | TGTGCCAGCAGTCCGATGGGACTAGCAGACTACGAGCAGTACTTC
- | TRBD1 | TRBJ2-5 | TRBV28 | CASSSSEGAILEETQYF | TGTGCCAGCAGTTCCTCAGAGGGGGCTATACTCGAGGAGACCCAGTACTTC
- | - | TRBJ2-2 | TRBV29-1 | CSVAQQNTGELFF | TGCAGCGTTGCACAGCAAAACACCGGGGAGCTGTTTTTT
- | TRBD1 | TRBJ2-7 | TRBV19 | CASSTPDRPYEQYF | TGTGCCAGTAGTACGCCGGACAGGCCTTACGAGCAGTACTTC
- | - | TRBJ1-5 | TRBV6-1 | CASSTLNQPQHF | TGTGCCAGCAGTACATTAAATCAGCCCCAGCATTTT
- | TRBD1 | TRBJ1-5 | TRBV7-9 | CASSLTGSYQPQHF | TGTGCCAGCAGCCTGACAGGGTCCTATCAGCCCCAGCATTTT
- | - | TRBJ2-5 | TRBV30 | CAWSPWTDQETQYF | TGTGCCTGGAGCCCCTGGACAGATCAAGAGACCCAGTACTTC
- | - | TRBJ2-3 | TRBV6-6 | CASSHGTDTQYF | TGTGCCAGCAGCCACGGTACAGATACGCAGTATTTT
- | TRBD2 | TRBJ2-5 | TRBV6-1 | CASSLSGEGETQYF | TGTGCCAGCAGCCTTAGCGGGGAGGGGGAGACCCAGTACTTC
- | TRBD2 | TRBJ2-7 | TRBV18 | CASSPPVVAGFYEQYF | TGTGCCAGCTCACCTCCCGTTGTAGCGGGGTTCTACGAGCAGTACTTC
- | TRBD2 | TRBJ2-6 | TRBV9 | CASSLGLAGGPSSGANVLTF | TGTGCCAGCAGTCTTGGACTAGCGGGAGGGCCGAGCTCTGGGGCCAACGTCCTGACTTTC
- | - | TRBJ1-6 | TRBV27 | CASSLQGTNSPLHF | TGTGCCAGCAGTTTGCAGGGGACGAATTCACCCCTCCACTTT
- | TRBD2 | TRBJ2-1 | TRBV28 | CATNRGLAVNNEQFF | TGTGCCACCAACCGGGGACTAGCGGTGAACAATGAGCAGTTCTTC
- | TRBD2 | TRBJ2-1 | TRBV5-1 | CASSRTSGRGQNEQFF | TGCGCCAGCAGCAGAACTAGCGGGAGAGGACAGAATGAGCAGTTCTTC
- | - | TRBJ2-1 | TRBV5-5 | CASSLVQGTEQFF | TGTGCCAGCAGCTTGGTACAGGGAACTGAGCAGTTCTTC
once | TRBD1 | TRBJ1-5 | TRBV28 | CASSLIGTGVFQPQHF | TGTGCCAGCAGTTTAATTGGGACAGGGGTCTTTCAGCCCCAGCATTTT
- | TRBD2 | TRBJ2-3 | TRBV2 | CASSGGLAGGPSDTQYF | TGTGCCAGCAGTGGGGGACTAGCGGGAGGGCCATCAGATACGCAGTATTTT
once | TRBD2 | TRBJ2-1 | TRBV5-1 | CASSGRLTGGSYNEQFF | TGCGCCAGCAGCGGACGATTGACTGGCGGGAGTTACAATGAGCAGTTCTTC
- | TRBD1 | TRBJ1-2 | TRBV4-2 | CASSQEGTGAIGYTF | TGTGCCAGCAGCCAAGAAGGGACAGGGGCGATAGGGTACACCTTC
- | TRBD1 | TRBJ1-2 | TRBV5-1 | CASSEQGNYGYTF | TGCGCCAGCAGCGAACAGGGGAATTACGGCTACACCTTC
- | - | TRBJ1-4 | TRBV30 | CAWSDEGKLFF | TGTGCCTGGAGTGACGAGGGAAAACTGTTTTTT
- | TRBD1 | TRBJ2-3 | TRBV6-5 | CASWRTGLTDTQYF | TGTGCCAGTTGGAGGACAGGGCTCACAGATACGCAGTATTTT
- | TRBD2 | TRBJ2-1 | TRBV7-9 | CASSLPARPSGRGDEQFF | TGTGCCAGCAGCTTACCGGCCAGGCCTAGCGGGAGGGGCGATGAGCAGTTCTTC